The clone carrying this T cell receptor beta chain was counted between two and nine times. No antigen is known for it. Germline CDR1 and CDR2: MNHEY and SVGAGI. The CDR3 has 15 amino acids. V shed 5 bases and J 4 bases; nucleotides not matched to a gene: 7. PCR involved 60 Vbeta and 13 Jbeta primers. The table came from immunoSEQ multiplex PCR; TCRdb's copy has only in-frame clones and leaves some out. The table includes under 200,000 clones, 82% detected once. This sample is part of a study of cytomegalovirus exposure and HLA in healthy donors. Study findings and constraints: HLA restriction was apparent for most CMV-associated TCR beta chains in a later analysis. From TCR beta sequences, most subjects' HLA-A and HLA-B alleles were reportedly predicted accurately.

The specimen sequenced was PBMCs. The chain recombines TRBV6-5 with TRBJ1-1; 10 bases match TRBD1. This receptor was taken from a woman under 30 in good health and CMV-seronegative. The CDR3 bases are TGTGCCAGCAGTGGACGGGGACAGGGGCCCACTGAAGCTTTCTTT. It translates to CASSGRGQGPTEAFF.